This T cell receptor beta chain emerged from a study of T cell changes during pregnancy in multiple sclerosis. Profiled with immunoSEQ multiplex PCR; TCRdb holds only in-frame clones, not every one. The repertoire holds tens of thousands of clones, with 90% to 95% as singletons. V was shortened by 3 bases and J by 2 bases, with 13 bases between the two germline ends. The CDR3 covers 15 residues. CDR1 and CDR2 from the germline V gene are MGHRA and YSYEKL. Specimen: peripheral blood, collected in the third trimester of pregnancy. The V gene is TRBV4-1, the J gene TRBJ2-5, with TRBD1 as a possible D gene (6 bases). The sequence was obtained from a female donor in good health, enrolled as a control in a pregnancy study. Here the CDR3 reads CASSHNPDRQETQYF. DNA for the CDR3: TGCGCCAGCAGCCACAATCCGGACAGACAAGAGACCCAGTACTTC.